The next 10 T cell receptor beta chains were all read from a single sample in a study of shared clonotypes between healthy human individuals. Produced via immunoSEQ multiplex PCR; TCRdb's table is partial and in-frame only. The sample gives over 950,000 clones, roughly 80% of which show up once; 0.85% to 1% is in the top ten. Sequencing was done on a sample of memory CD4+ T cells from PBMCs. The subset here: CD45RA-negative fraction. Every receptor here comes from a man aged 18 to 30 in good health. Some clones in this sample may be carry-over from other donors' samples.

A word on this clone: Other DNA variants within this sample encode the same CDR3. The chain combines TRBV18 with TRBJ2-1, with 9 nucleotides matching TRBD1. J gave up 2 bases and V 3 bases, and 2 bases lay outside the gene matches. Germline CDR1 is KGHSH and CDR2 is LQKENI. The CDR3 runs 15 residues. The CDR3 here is CASSPGQGTYNEQFF. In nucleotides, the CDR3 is TGTGCCAGCTCACCCGGACAGGGGACCTACAATGAGCAGTTCTTC. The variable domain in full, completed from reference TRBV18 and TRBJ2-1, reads NAGVMQNPRHLVRRRGQEARLRCSPMKGHSHVYWYRQLPEEGLKFMVYLQKENIIDESGMPKERFSAEFPKEGPSILRIQQVVRGDSAAYFCASSPGQGTYNEQFFGPGTRLTVL.

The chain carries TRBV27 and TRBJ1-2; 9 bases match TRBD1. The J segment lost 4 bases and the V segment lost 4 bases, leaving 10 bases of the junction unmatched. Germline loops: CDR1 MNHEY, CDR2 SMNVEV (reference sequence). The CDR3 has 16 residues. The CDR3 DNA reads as TGTGCCAGCAGTTCTTCCCTCGACAGGGGGGTCTATGGCTACACCTTC. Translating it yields CASSSSLDRGVYGYTF.

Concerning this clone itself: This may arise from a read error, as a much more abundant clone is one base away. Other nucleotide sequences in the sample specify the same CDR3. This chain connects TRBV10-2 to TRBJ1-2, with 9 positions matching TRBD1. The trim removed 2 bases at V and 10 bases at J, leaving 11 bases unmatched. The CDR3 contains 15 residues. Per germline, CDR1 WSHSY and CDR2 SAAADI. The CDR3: CASSEGQGLSRLYTF. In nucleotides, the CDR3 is TGCGCCAGCAGTGAGGGACAGGGGCTATCCAGACTCTACACCTTC.

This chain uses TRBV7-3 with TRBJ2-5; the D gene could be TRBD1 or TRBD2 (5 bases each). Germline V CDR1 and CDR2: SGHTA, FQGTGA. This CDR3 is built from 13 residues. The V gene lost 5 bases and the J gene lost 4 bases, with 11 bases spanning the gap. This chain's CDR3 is CASSLYGGETQYF. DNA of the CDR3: TGTGCCAGCAGCCTCTATGGGGGAGAGACCCAGTACTTC.

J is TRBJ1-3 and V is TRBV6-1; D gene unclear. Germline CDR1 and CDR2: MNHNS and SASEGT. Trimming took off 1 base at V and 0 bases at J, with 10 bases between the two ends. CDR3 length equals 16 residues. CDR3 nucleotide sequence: TGTGCCAGCAGTGAAGAAAGCTGGGGCTCTGGAAACACCATATATTTT. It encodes CASSEESWGSGNTIYF.

CDR3: CASSFSRQNEKLFF. CDR3 coding DNA: TGTGCCAGCAGCTTTAGTCGGCAGAATGAAAAACTGTTTTTT. V and J are TRBV7-2 and TRBJ1-4; D call uncertain. The CDR3 is made up of 14 amino acids. The germline gives CDR1 SGHTA, CDR2 FQGNSA. Trimming took 3 bases from V and 5 from J, leaving 10 bases between them.

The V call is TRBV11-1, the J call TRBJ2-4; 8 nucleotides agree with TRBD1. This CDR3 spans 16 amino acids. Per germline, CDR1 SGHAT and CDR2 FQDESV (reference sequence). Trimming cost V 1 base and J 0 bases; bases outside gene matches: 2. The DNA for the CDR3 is TGTGCCAGCAGCTTAGGGACAGGGATAGCCAAAAACATTCAGTACTTC. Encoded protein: CASSLGTGIAKNIQYF.

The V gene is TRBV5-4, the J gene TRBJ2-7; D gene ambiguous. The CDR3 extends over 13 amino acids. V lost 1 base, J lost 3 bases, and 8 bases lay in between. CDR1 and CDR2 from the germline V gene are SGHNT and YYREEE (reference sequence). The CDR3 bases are TGTGCCAGCAGCTTGCAGGCCGGCTACGAGCAGTACTTC. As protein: CASSLQAGYEQYF.

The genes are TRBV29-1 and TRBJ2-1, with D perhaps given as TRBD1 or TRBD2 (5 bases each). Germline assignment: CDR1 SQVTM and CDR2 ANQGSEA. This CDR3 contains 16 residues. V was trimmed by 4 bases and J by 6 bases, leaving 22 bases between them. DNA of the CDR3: TGCAGCGTTGTGCAGGGTTGGGGGAGTCACTCCAATGAGCAGTTCTTC. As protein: CSVVQGWGSHSNEQFF.

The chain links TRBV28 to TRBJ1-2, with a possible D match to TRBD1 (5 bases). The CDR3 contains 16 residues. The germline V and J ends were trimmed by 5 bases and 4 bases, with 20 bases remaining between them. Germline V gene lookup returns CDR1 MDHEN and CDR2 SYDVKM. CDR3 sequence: CASSLGGGTALYGYTF. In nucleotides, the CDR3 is TGTGCCAGCAGTCTCGGCGGGGGGACGGCCCTCTATGGCTACACCTTC.